This T cell receptor (beta chain) derives from a study of response to subunit inactivated influenza vaccine. This CDR3 region has 12 residues. TCRdb re-called the RT-PCR reads through MiXCR, storing one row per CDR3 protein. The data contain roughly 290,000 distinct CDR3 sequences, 20% to 25% of them seen just once; the ten biggest clones take up roughly 10%. On this clonotype itself: Its target is unknown.

Study-wide results and limits: Authors suggested that a seasonal influenza vaccination recruits few new T cells each time.

This sample comprised PBMCs from blood, obtained 21 months after vaccination. This sequence was found in a man aged 50-75 years who received an inactivated influenza vaccine. The V and J genes are TRBV21-1 and TRBJ2-5; no DNA check was done on the table's D call, TRBD2. TRBV21-1 is shown as a pseudogene. CDR3 in DNA: TGTGCCAGAACTCGGAGGGCCGAGACCCAGTACTTC. Translated: CARTRRAETQYF.